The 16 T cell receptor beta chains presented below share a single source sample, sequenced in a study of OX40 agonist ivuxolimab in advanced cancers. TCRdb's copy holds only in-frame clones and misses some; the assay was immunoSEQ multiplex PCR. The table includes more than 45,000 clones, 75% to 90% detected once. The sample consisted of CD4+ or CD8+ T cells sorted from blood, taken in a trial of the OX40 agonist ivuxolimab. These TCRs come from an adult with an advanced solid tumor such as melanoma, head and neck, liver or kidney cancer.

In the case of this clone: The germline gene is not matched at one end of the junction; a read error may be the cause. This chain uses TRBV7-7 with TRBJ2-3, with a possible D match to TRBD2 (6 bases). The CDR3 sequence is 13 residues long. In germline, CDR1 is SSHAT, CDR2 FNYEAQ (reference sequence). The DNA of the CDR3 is TGTGCTAGCAGCCGATCGGGAGCAGATACGCAGTATTTT. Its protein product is CASSRSGADTQYF.

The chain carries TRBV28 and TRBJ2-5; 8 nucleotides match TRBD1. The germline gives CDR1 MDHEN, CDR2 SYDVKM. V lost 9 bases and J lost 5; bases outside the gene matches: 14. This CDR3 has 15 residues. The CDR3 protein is CASRLGAGGSETQYF. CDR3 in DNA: TGTGCCAGTCGGTTGGGTGCAGGGGGCTCGGAGACCCAGTACTTC.

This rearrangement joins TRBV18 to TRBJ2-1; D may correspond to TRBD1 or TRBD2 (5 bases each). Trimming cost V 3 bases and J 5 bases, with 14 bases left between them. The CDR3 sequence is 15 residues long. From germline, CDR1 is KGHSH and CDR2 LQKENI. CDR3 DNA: TGTGCCAGCTCACCCCGGGGCGGATCCGACAATGAGCAGTTCTTC. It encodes CASSPRGGSDNEQFF.

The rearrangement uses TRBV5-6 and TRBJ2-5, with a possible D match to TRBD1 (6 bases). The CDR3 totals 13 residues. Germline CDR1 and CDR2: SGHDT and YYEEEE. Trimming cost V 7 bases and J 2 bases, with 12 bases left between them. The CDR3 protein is CASRDTLQETQYF. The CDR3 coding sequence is TGTGCCAGCCGGGACACCCTGCAAGAGACCCAGTACTTC.

Written as DNA, the CDR3 is TGCGCCAGCAGCCAAACAGGGGAAAGCTACGAGCAGTACTTC. Translating gives CASSQTGESYEQYF. V usage is TRBV5-1 and J usage is TRBJ2-5; 7 bases are a match to TRBD1. The J call may be wrong; the DNA end is better matched by TRBJ2-7. The CDR3 contains 14 residues. Germline V gene sequence: CDR1 SGHRS, CDR2 YFSETQ.

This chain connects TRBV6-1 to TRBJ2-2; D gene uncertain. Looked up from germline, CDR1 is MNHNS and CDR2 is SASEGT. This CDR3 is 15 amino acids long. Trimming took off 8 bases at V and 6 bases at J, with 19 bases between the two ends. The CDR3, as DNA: TGTGCCAGCTCGAGTGGAAATCCCCCCGCCGGGGAGCTGTTTTTT. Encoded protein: CASSSGNPPAGELFF.

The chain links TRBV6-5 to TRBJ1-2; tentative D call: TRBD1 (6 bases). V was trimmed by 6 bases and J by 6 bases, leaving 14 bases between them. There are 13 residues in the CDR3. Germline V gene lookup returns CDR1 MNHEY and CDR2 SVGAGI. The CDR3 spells CASRVTGNHGYTF. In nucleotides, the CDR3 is TGTGCCAGCAGGGTTACAGGGAACCATGGCTACACCTTC.

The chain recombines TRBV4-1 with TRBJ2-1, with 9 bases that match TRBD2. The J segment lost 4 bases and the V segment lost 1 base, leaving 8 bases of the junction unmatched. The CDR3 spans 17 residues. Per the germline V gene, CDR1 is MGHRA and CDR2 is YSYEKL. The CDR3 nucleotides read TGCGCCAGCAGCCAAGTCCTAGCGGGACCTAGGTACAATGAGCAGTTCTTC. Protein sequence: CASSQVLAGPRYNEQFF.

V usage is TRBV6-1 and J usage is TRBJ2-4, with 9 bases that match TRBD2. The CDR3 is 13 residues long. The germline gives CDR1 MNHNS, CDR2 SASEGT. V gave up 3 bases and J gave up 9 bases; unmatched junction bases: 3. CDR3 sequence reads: CASSDSGSPIQYF. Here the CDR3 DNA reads TGTGCCAGCAGTGATAGCGGGAGTCCCATTCAGTACTTC.

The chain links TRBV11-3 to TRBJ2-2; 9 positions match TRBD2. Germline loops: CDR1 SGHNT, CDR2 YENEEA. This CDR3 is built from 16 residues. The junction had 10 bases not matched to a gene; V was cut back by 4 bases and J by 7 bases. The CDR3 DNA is TGTGCCAGCAGCTCCGGCGGGAGGGCCAGGGGCGGGGAGCTGTTTTTT. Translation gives CASSSGGRARGGELFF.

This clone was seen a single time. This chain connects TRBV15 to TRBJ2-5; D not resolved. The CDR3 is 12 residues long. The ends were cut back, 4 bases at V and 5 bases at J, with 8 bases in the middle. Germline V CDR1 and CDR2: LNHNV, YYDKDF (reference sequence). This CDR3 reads CATSKGYETQYF. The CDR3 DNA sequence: TGTGCCACCAGCAAGGGATATGAGACCCAGTACTTC.

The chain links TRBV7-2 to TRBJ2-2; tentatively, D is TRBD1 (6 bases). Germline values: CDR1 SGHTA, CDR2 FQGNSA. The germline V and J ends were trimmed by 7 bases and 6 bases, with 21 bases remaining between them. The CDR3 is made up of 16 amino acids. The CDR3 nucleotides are TGTGCCAGCACCCTATCAACGGCAGGGGTTCCCGGGGAGCTGTTTTTT. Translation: CASTLSTAGVPGELFF.

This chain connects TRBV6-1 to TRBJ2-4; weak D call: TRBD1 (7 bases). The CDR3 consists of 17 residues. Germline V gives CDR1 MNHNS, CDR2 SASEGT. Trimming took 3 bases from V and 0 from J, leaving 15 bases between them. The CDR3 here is CASSDSRQGLAKNIQYF. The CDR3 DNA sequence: TGTGCCAGCAGTGACAGTCGACAGGGACTAGCCAAAAACATTCAGTACTTC.

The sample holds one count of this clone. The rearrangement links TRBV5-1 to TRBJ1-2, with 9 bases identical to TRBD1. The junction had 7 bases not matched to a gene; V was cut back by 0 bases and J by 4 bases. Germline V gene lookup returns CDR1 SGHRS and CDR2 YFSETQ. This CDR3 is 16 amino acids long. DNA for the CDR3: TGCGCCAGCAGCTTGGCCCCGGGACAGGGATTCTATGGCTACACCTTC. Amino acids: CASSLAPGQGFYGYTF.

The CDR3 spells CASSRDGAGKETQYF. CDR3 bases: TGTGCCAGCTCCCGTGATGGGGCAGGGAAAGAGACCCAGTACTTC. This chain joins TRBV18 and TRBJ2-5; a weak D match, TRBD1 (5 bases). The CDR3 extends over 15 amino acids. V was trimmed by 6 bases and J by 3 bases, leaving 17 bases between them. From germline, CDR1 is KGHSH and CDR2 LQKENI.

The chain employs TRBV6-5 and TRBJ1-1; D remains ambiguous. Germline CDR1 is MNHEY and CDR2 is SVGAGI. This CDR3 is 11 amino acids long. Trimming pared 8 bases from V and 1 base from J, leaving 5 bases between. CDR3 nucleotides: TGTGCCAGCTTCCGGAACACTGAAGCTTTCTTT. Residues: CASFRNTEAFF.